The 20 T cell receptor beta chains below come from one sample, sequenced in a study of blood T cell repertoires in COVID-19. The table came from immunoSEQ multiplex PCR; TCRdb's copy has only in-frame clones and leaves some out. Of just over 150,000 clones listed, approximately 87% are singletons. What was sequenced was PBMCs or T cells enriched from blood (not recorded which). All receptors come from a woman aged 50 to 65 who had recovered from COVID-19.

This chain connects TRBV30 to TRBJ1-1; TRBD1 agrees at 7 bases. CDR3 length equals 15 residues. The trim removed 7 bases at V and 1 base at J, leaving 12 bases unmatched. The germline gives CDR1 GTSNPN, CDR2 SVGIG (reference sequence). The DNA of the CDR3 is TGTGCCTTCGGGACAGTAAGACCTTCGAACACTGAAGCTTTCTTT. Amino acid sequence: CAFGTVRPSNTEAFF. The full variable domain, completed using reference TRBV30 and TRBJ1-1, is SQTIHQWPATLVQPVGSPLSLECTVEGTSNPNLYWYRQAAGRGLQLLFYSVGIGQISSEVPQNLSASRPQDRQFILSSKKLLLSDSGFYLCAFGTVRPSNTEAFFGQGTRLTVV.

This clone was picked up a small number of times. The chain recombines TRBV7-8 with TRBJ1-2; D is uncertain. Germline V gene lookup returns CDR1 SGHVS and CDR2 FQNEAQ. Trimming took 1 base from V and 6 from J, leaving 12 bases between them. The CDR3 covers 14 residues. For the CDR3, the DNA is TGTGCCAGCAGCTTAGACATCCGTGTGGATGGCTACACCTTC. Amino acids: CASSLDIRVDGYTF.

The gene calls are TRBV19 and TRBJ1-2; TRBD1 is a possible D gene (5 bases). CDR3 length: 14 residues. Germline V lookup: CDR1 LNHDA, CDR2 SQIVND (reference sequence). V was trimmed by 7 bases and J by 6 bases, leaving 18 bases between them. CDR3 residues: CASTEYVGGDGYTF. For the CDR3, the DNA is TGTGCCAGTACCGAGTATGTGGGAGGGGATGGCTACACCTTC.

The V and J genes are TRBV3-1 (or the pseudogene TRBV3-2) and TRBJ2-7; 7 nucleotides align to TRBD1. Per the germline V gene, CDR1 is LGHDT and CDR2 is YNNKEL (reference sequence). The CDR3 sequence is 14 residues long. With 1 base clipped from V and 6 bases from J, the junction kept 6 bases outside the gene matches. The CDR3 DNA is TGTGCCAGCAGCCAAGTAGGGGGCGAAGGCGAGCAGTACTTC. Translating it yields CASSQVGGEGEQYF.

V usage is TRBV19 and J usage is TRBJ1-2, with D possibly TRBD1 on 6 matching bases. This CDR3 contains 12 residues. Germline CDR1 and CDR2: LNHDA and SQIVND (reference sequence). V gave up 8 bases and J gave up 0 bases, with 7 bases separating them. The CDR3 sequence is CASRTANYGYTF. Here the CDR3 DNA reads TGTGCCAGTCGGACAGCTAACTATGGCTACACCTTC. The variable domain in full, with the rest retrieved from reference TRBV19 and TRBJ1-2, is DGGITQSPKYLFRKEGQNVTLSCEQNLNHDAMYWYRQDPGQGLRLIYYSQIVNDFQKGDIAEGYSVSREKKESFPLTVTSAQKNPTAFYLCASRTANYGYTFGSGTRLTVV.

The chain recombines TRBV6-2 or TRBV6-3 with TRBJ2-7; 7 nucleotides match TRBD1. V lost 5 bases to trimming and J lost 3 bases; unmatched junction nucleotides: 10. The CDR3 contains 15 residues. Germline V gives CDR1 MNHEY, CDR2 SVGEGT. The CDR3 is CASSHKGQADYEQYF. The CDR3 DNA reads TGTGCCAGCAGTCACAAAGGACAGGCCGACTACGAGCAGTACTTC.

V gene TRBV6-5 combines with J gene TRBJ2-1, with 10 bases lining up with TRBD2. Trimming cost V 6 bases and J 16 bases; bases outside gene matches: 15. CDR1 MNHEY and CDR2 SVGAGI come from the germline V gene. The CDR3 sequence is 14 residues long. CDR3 in amino acids: CASRTSAGGPRCFF. For the CDR3, the DNA is TGTGCCAGCAGGACTTCAGCGGGGGGGCCAAGGTGTTTCTTC.

As DNA, the CDR3 is TGTGCCAGCAGTGAGTCCAGGGTCGGCAATGAGCAGTTCTTC. Translating it yields CASSESRVGNEQFF. The chain links TRBV25-1 to TRBJ2-1; weak D call: TRBD1 (5 bases). The germline V gene encodes CDR1 MGHDK and CDR2 SYGVNS. This CDR3 comprises 14 residues. Trimming left V 3 bases short and J 6 bases short, with 12 bases between.

V gene TRBV4-1 combines with J gene TRBJ1-2; D perhaps matches TRBD1 (6 bases). The germline V and J ends were trimmed by 10 bases and 6 bases, with 27 bases remaining between them. The germline V gene encodes CDR1 MGHRA and CDR2 YSYEKL. The CDR3 length is 16 residues. The CDR3 DNA sequence: TGCGCCAACCCCCTCCGGCGCCGGGGAGGGGGGGATGGCTACACCTTC. Translating it yields CANPLRRRGGGDGYTF.

The genes are TRBV19 and TRBJ1-1; TRBD1 matches 9 bases. Germline V gene lookup returns CDR1 LNHDA and CDR2 SQIVND (reference sequence). This CDR3 contains 16 residues. The trim removed 2 bases at V and 5 bases at J, leaving 9 bases unmatched. The CDR3 nucleotides are TGTGCCAGTAGTATAATTTCGGGGACAGGGATTACTGAAGCTTTCTTT. Translated: CASSIISGTGITEAFF.

Remarks on this clone: A read error may produce the germline difference seen at one junction end. This CDR3 is CASSRGTGWTF. The DNA for the CDR3 is TGTGCCAGCAGCCGCGGGACAGGGTGGACCTTT. V and J are TRBV11-2 and TRBJ1-6, with TRBD1 identical over 9 bases. Germline V gives CDR1 SGHAT, CDR2 FQNNGV. The CDR3 has 11 amino acids.

J is TRBJ2-7 and V is TRBV6-5; unclear D gene. Germline V gene lookup returns CDR1 MNHEY and CDR2 SVGAGI. V dropped 3 bases and J dropped 3 bases, with 9 bases sitting between them. This CDR3 is 13 amino acids long. CDR3 protein: CASSYEESYEQYF. DNA of the CDR3: TGTGCCAGCAGTTATGAGGAGAGCTACGAGCAGTACTTC.

The rearrangement links TRBV5-6 to TRBJ1-2, with D uncertain. CDR1 is SGHDT and CDR2 is YYEEEE in the germline V gene. This CDR3 has 12 amino acids. The V and J ends lost 0 bases and 6 bases respectively, with 6 bases between them. In DNA form, the CDR3 reads TGTGCCAGCAGCTTGGGGCAAGATGGCTACACCTTC. It translates to CASSLGQDGYTF.

The V call is TRBV5-6, the J call TRBJ1-1, with TRBD1 as a possible D gene (5 bases). This CDR3 comprises 12 residues. V gave up 4 bases and J gave up 5 bases, with 9 bases separating them. Germline-derived CDR1 and CDR2 are SGHDT and YYEEEE. The CDR3 coding sequence is TGTGCCAGCAGCCCCGGGGGAACTGAAGCTTTCTTT. This sequence encodes CASSPGGTEAFF.

This chain uses TRBV5-4 with TRBJ1-2; D not resolved. V was shortened by 4 bases and J by 4 bases, with 11 bases between the two germline ends. The CDR3 is 13 amino acids. The germline gives CDR1 SGHNT, CDR2 YYREEE (reference sequence). The CDR3 DNA sequence: TGTGCCAGCAGCCCCGTGGCCCTCTATGGCTACACCTTC. Translating it yields CASSPVALYGYTF. Supplemented by reference TRBV5-4 and TRBJ1-2, the full variable domain reads ETGVTQSPTHLIKTRGQQVTLRCSSQSGHNTVSWYQQALGQGPQFIFQYYREEENGRGNFPPRFSGLQFPNYSSELNVNALELDDSALYLCASSPVALYGYTFGSGTRLTVV.

For this clone: The same CDR3 also results from other DNA sequences found in this sample. The chain couples TRBV19 to TRBJ1-3; D unresolved. This CDR3 contains 14 residues. V lost 1 base and J 1 base, leaving 5 bases between the germline ends. The V gene's germline CDR1 is LNHDA and CDR2 SQIVND (reference sequence). The DNA for the CDR3 is TGTGCCAGTAGTATAGGAGGATCTGGAAACACCATATATTTT. It yields the protein CASSIGGSGNTIYF.

The chain has TRBV7-2 and TRBJ2-5; 8 bases match TRBD2. Germline loops: CDR1 SGHTA, CDR2 FQGNSA. The V segment lost 4 bases and the J segment 13 bases; nucleotides outside the gene matches: 11. This CDR3 comprises 13 residues. The CDR3 protein is CASSSLRGAPLYF. The CDR3 DNA follows: TGTGCCAGCAGCTCCCTGCGGGGGGCTCCATTGTACTTC.

The chain joins TRBV4-1 to TRBJ1-1, with 7 bases aligning to TRBD1. Trimming took 1 base from V and 5 from J; bases not matched to a gene: 16. The CDR3 extends over 18 amino acids. Germline CDR1 is MGHRA and CDR2 is YSYEKL. CDR3 region: CASSQAIPGGFTGTEAFF. The DNA of the CDR3 is TGCGCCAGCAGCCAAGCCATCCCAGGGGGTTTTACGGGGACTGAAGCTTTCTTT.

Notes on this clone: One end of the junction is discordant with germline, which a read error may explain. The chain joins TRBV7-7 to TRBJ2-1; 7 nucleotides line up with TRBD1. CDR3 length: 15 residues. Germline CDR1 SSHAT, CDR2 FNYEAQ (reference sequence). This CDR3 reads CASSSDRVSRNEQFF. CDR3 DNA: TGTGCTAGCAGCAGCGACAGGGTTAGTCGTAATGAGCAGTTCTTC. The full variable domain, with the rest looked up from reference TRBV7-7 and TRBJ2-1, is GAGVSQSPRYKVTKRGQDVTLRCDPISSHATLYWYQQALGQGPEFLTYFNYEAQPDKSGLPSDRFSAERPEGSISTLTIQRTEQRDSAMYRCASSSDRVSRNEQFFGPGTRLTVL.

The chain links TRBV6-2 or TRBV6-3 to TRBJ1-2, with D tentatively TRBD1 (6 bases). The V gene lost 5 bases and the J gene lost 4 bases, with 14 bases spanning the gap. Germline V gene sequence: CDR1 MNHEY, CDR2 SVGEGT. This CDR3 is 14 amino acids long. For the CDR3, the DNA is TGTGCCAGCAGTCCATCCGGGACATCCTATGGCTACACCTTC. It is translated as CASSPSGTSYGYTF.